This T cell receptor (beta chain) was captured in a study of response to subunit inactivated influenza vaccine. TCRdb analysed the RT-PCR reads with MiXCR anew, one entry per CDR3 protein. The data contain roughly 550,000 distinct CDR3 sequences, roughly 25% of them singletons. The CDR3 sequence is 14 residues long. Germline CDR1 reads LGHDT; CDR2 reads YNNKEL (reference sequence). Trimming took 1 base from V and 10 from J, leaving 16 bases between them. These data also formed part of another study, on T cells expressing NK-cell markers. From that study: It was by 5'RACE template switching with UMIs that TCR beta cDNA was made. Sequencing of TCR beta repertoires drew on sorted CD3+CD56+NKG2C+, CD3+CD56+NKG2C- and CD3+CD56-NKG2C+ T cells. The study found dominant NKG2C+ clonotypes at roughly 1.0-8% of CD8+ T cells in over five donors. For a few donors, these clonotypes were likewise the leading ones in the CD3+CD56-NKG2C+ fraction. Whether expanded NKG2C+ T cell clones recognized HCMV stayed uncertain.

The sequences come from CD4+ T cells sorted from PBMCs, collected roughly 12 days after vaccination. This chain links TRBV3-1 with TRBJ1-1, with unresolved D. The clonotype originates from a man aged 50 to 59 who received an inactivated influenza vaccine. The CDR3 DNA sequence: TGTGCCAGCAGCCAAGGAACGGCAGTTGAGGGAGCTTTCTTT. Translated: CASSQGTAVEGAFF. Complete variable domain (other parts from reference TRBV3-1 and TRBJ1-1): DTAVSQTPKYLVTQMGNDKSIKCEQNLGHDTMYWYKQDSKKFLKIMFSYNNKELIINETVPNRFSPKSPDKAHLNLHINSLELGDSAVYFCASSQGTAVEGAFFGQGTRLTVV.